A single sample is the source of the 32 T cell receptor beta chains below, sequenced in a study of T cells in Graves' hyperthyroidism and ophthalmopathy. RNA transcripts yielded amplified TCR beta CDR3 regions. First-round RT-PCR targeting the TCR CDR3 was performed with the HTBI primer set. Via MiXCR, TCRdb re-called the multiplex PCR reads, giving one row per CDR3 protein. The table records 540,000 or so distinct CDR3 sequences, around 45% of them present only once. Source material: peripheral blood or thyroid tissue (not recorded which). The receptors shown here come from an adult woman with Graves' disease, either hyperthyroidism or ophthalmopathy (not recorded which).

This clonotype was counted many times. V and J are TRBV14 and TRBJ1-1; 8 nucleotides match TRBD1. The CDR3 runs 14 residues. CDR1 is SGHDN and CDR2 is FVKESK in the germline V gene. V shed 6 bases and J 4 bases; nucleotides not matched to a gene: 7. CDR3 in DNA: TGTGCCAGCAGGCAGACAGGGGACGGCACTGAAGCTTTCTTT. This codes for CASRQTGDGTEAFF.

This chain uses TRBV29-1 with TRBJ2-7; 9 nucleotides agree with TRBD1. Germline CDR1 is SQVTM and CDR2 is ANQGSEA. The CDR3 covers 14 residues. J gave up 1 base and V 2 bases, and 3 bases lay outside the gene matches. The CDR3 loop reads CSVEQQGASYEQYF. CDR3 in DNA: TGCAGCGTTGAACAACAGGGGGCGTCCTACGAGCAGTACTTC.

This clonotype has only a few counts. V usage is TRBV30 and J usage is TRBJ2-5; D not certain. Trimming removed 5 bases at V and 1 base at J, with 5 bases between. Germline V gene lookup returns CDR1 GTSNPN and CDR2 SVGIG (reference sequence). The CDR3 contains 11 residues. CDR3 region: CAWDSQETQYF. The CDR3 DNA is TGTGCCTGGGATTCCCAAGAGACCCAGTACTTC.

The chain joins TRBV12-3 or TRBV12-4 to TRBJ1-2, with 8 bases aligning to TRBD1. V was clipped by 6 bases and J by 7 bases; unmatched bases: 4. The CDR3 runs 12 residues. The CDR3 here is CASRGQAIGYTF. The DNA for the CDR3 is TGTGCCAGCAGGGGACAGGCTATTGGCTACACCTTC.

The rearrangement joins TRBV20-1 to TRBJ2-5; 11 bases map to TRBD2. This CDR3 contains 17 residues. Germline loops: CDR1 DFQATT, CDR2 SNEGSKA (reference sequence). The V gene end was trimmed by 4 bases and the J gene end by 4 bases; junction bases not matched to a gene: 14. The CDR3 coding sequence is TGCAGTGCTATCGGGGAACTAGCGGGAGATGGGGGAGAGACCCAGTACTTC. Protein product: CSAIGELAGDGGETQYF.

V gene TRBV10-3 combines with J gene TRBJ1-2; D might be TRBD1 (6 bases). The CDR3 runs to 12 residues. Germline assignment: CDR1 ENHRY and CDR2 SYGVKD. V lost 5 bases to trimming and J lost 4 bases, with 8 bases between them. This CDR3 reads CAISQGTYGYTF. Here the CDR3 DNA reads TGTGCCATCAGTCAGGGGACCTATGGCTACACCTTC.

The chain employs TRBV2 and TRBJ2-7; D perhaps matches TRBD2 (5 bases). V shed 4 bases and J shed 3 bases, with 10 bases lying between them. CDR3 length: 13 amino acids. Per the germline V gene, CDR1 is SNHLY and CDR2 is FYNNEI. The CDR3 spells CASSGTRDYEQYF. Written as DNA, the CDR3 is TGTGCCAGCAGTGGCACGAGGGACTACGAGCAGTACTTC. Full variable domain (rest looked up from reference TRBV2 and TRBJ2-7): EPEVTQTPSHQVTQMGQEVILRCVPISNHLYFYWYRQILGQKVEFLVSFYNNEISEKSEIFDDQFSVERPDGSNFTLKIRSTKLEDSAMYFCASSGTRDYEQYFGPGTRLTVT.

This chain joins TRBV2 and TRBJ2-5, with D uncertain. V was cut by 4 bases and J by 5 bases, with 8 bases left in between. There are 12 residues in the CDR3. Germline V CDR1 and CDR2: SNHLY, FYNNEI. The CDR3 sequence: CASSVSSETQYF. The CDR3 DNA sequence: TGTGCCAGCAGTGTTAGTTCGGAGACCCAGTACTTC.

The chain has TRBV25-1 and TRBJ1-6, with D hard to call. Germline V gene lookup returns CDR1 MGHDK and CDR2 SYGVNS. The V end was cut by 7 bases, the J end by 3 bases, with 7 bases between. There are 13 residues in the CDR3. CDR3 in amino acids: CASNGFYNSPLHF. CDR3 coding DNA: TGTGCCAGCAATGGTTTCTATAATTCACCCCTCCACTTT.

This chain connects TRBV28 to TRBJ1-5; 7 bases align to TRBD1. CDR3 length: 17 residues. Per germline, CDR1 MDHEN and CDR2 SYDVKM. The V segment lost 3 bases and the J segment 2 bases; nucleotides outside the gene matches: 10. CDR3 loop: CASSFSRWGTGNQPQHF. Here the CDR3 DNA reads TGTGCCAGCAGTTTTTCCCGATGGGGGACAGGCAATCAGCCCCAGCATTTT.

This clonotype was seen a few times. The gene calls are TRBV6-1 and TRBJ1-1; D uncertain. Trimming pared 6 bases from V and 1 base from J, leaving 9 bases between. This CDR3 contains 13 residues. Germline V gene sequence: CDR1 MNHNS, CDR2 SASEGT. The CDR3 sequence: CASRRTENTEAFF. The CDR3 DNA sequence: TGTGCCAGCAGAAGGACCGAGAACACTGAAGCTTTCTTT.

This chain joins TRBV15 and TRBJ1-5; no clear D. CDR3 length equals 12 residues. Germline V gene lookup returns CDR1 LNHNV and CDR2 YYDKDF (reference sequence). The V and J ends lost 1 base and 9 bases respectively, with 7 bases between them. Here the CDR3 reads CATSRGVGPQHF. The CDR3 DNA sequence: TGTGCCACCAGCAGAGGGGTGGGGCCCCAGCATTTT.

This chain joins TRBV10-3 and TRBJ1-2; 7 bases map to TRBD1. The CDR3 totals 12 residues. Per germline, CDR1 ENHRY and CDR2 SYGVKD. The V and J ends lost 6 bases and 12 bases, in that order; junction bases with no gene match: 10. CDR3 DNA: TGTGCCATCAGCCTGACAGGGTTCGGAAACACCTTC. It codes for CAISLTGFGNTF.

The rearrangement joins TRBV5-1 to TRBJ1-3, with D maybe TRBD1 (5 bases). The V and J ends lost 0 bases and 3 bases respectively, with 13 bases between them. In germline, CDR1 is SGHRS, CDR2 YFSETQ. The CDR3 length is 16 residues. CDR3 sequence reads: CASSLGGTNYGNTIYF. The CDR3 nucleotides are TGCGCCAGCAGCTTGGGGGGGACGAACTATGGAAACACCATATATTTT.

As DNA, the CDR3 is TGTGCCAGCAGTGCCCGACAGGTATCGGAGCCCCAGCATTTT. Encoded protein: CASSARQVSEPQHF. This chain joins TRBV12-3 or TRBV12-4 and TRBJ1-5; tentative D call: TRBD1 (6 bases). This CDR3 contains 14 residues. The V end lost 5 bases, the J end lost 8 bases, and 16 bases lay between the germline ends.

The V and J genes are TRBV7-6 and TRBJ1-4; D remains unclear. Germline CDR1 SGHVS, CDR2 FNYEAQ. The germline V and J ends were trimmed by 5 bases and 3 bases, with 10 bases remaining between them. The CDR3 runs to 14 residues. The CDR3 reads CASSPGISNEKLFF. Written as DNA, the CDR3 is TGTGCCAGCAGCCCGGGGATTTCTAATGAAAAACTGTTTTTT.

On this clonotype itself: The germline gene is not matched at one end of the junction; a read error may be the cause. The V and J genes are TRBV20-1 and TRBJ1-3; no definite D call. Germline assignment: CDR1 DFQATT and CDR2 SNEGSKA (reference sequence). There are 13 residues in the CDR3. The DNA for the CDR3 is TGCAGTGCTAGAGCGGGAGCTCTCGGGAGTTTTAATTTT. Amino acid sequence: CSARAGALGSFNF.

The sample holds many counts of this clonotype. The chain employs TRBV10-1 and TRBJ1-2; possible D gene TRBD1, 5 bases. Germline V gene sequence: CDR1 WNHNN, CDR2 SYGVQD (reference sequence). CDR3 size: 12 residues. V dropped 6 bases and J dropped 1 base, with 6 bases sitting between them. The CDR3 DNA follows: TGCGCCAGCAGGGACAATAACTATGGCTACACCTTC. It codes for CASRDNNYGYTF.

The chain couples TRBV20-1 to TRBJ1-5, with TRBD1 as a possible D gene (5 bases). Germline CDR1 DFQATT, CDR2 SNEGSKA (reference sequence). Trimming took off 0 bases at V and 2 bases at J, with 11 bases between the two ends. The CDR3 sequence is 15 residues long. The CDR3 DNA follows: TGCAGTGCTAGAGATGCAGGGCTGGGCAATCAGCCCCAGCATTTT. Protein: CSARDAGLGNQPQHF.

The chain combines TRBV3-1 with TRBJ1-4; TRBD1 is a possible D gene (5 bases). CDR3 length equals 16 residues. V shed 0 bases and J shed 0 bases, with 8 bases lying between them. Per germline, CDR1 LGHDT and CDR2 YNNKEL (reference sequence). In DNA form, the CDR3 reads TGTGCCAGCAGCCAAGATTCAGGGCCAACTAATGAAAAACTGTTTTTT. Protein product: CASSQDSGPTNEKLFF. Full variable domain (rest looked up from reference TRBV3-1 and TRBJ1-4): DTAVSQTPKYLVTQMGNDKSIKCEQNLGHDTMYWYKQDSKKFLKIMFSYNNKELIINETVPNRFSPKSPDKAHLNLHINSLELGDSAVYFCASSQDSGPTNEKLFFGSGTQLSVL.

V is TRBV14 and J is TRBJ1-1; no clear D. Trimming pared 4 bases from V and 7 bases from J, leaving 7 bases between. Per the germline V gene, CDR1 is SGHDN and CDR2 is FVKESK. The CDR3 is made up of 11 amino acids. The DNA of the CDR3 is TGTGCCAGCAGCCCAGTCATTGAAGCTTTCTTT. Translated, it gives CASSPVIEAFF. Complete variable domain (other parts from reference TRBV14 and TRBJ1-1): EAGVTQFPSHSVIEKGQTVTLRCDPISGHDNLYWYRRVMGKEIKFLLHFVKESKQDESGMPNNRFLAERTGGTYSTLKVQPAELEDSGVYFCASSPVIEAFFGQGTRLTVV.

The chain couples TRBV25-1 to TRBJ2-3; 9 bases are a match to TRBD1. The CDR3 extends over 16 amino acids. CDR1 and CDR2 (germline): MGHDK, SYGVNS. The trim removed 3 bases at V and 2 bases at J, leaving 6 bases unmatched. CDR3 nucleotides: TGTGCCAGCAGTGATCTTAGGGACAGGGCCACAGATACGCAGTATTTT. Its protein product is CASSDLRDRATDTQYF. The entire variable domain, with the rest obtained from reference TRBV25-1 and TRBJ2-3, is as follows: EADIYQTPRYLVIGTGKKITLECSQTMGHDKMYWYQQDPGMELHLIHYSYGVNSTEKGDLSSESTVSRIRTEHFPLTLESARPSHTSQYLCASSDLRDRATDTQYFGPGTRLTVL.

The CDR3 nucleotides are TGTGCCAGCACTCAGGGCAGGTCCCAGCATTTT. This translates into CASTQGRSQHF. V usage is TRBV2 and J usage is TRBJ1-5, with a possible D match to TRBD1 (5 bases). The CDR3 spans 11 residues. V lost 7 bases and J lost 11, with 12 bases in between. Germline-derived CDR1 and CDR2 are SNHLY and FYNNEI.

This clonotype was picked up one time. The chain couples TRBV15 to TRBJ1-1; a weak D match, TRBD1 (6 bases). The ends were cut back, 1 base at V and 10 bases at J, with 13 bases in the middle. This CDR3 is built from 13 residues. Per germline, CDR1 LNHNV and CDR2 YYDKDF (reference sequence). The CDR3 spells CATSRGGGLGAFF. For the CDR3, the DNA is TGTGCCACCAGCAGAGGGGGGGGGCTCGGAGCTTTCTTT.

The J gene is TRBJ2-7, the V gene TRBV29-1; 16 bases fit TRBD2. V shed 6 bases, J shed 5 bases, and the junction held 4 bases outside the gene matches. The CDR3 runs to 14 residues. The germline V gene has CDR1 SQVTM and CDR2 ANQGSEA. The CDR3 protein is CSVGGLAGGDEQYF. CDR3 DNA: TGCAGCGTGGGGGGACTAGCGGGAGGGGACGAGCAGTACTTC.

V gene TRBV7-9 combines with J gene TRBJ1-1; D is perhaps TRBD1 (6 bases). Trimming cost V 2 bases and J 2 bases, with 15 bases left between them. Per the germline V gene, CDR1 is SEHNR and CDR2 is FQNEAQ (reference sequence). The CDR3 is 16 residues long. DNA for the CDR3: TGTGCCAGCAGCTTACAATATGGGGGCTTTAACACTGAAGCTTTCTTT. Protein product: CASSLQYGGFNTEAFF.

The CDR3 DNA is TGTGCCAGCAGGACAGGGATTGGGGAGACCCAGTACTTC. The encoded protein is CASRTGIGETQYF. The rearrangement uses TRBV12-3 or TRBV12-4 and TRBJ2-5, with 7 bases lining up with TRBD1. Trimming removed 6 bases from V and 5 bases from J; junction bases left unmatched: 6. The CDR3 is 13 amino acids.

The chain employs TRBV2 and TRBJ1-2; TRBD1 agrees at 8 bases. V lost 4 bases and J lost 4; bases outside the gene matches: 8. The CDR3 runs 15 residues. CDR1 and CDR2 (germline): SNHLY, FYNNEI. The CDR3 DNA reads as TGTGCCAGCAGTGCGTCTCAGGGGGCTAGCTATGGCTACACCTTC. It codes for CASSASQGASYGYTF.

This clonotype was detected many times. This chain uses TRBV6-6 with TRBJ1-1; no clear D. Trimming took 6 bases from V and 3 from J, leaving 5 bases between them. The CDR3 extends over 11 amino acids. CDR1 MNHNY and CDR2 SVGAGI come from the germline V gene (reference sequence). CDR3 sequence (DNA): TGTGCCAGCAGAGCCGACACTGAAGCTTTCTTT. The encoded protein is CASRADTEAFF.

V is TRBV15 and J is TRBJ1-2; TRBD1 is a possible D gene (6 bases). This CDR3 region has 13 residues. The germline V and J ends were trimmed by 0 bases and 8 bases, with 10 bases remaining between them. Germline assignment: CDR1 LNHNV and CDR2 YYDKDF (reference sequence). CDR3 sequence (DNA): TGTGCCACCAGCAGAGATCCGGGACAAGGCTACACCTTC. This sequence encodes CATSRDPGQGYTF.

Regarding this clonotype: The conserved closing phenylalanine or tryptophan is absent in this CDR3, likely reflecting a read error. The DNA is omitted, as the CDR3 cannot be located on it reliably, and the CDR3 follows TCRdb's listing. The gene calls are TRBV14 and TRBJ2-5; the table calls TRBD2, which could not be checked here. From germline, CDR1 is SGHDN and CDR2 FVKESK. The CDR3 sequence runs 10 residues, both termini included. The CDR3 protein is CASSQGTSDY.

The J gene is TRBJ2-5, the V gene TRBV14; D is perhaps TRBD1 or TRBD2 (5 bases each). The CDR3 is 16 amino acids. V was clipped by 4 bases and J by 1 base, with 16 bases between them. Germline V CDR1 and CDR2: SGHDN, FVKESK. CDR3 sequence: CASSRLPGRIQETQYF. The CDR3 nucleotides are TGTGCCAGCAGCCGACTCCCGGGACGGATCCAAGAGACCCAGTACTTC. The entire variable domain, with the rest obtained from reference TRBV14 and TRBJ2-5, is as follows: EAGVTQFPSHSVIEKGQTVTLRCDPISGHDNLYWYRRVMGKEIKFLLHFVKESKQDESGMPNNRFLAERTGGTYSTLKVQPAELEDSGVYFCASSRLPGRIQETQYFGPGTRLLVL.